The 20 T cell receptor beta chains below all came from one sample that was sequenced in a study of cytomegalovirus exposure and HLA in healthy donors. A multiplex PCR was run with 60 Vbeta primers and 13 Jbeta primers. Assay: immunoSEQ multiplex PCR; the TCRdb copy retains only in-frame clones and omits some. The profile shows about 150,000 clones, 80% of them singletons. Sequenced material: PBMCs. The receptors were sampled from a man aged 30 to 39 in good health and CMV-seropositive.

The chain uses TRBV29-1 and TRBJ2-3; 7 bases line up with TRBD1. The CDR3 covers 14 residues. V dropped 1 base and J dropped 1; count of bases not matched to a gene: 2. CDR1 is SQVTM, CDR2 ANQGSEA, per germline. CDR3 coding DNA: TGCAGCGTTGAAGGGCAGGGGGGCACAGATACGCAGTATTTT. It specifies CSVEGQGGTDTQYF.

This CDR3 is CASSPRDRGLYNEQFF. CDR3 in DNA: TGTGCCAGCAGCCCCCGGGACAGGGGACTCTACAATGAGCAGTTCTTC. The chain combines TRBV7-8 with TRBJ2-1, with 10 bases aligning to TRBD1. CDR1 and CDR2 (germline): SGHVS, FQNEAQ. The junction had 7 bases not matched to a gene; V was cut back by 5 bases and J by 3 bases. CDR3 size: 16 residues.

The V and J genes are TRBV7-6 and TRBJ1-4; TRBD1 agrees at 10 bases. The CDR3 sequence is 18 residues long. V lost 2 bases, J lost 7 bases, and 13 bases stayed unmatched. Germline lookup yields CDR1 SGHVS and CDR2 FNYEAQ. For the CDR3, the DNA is TGTGCCAGCAGCTTACGTCCGGACAGGGGGTCCTTTAGTGAAAAACTGTTTTTT. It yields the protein CASSLRPDRGSFSEKLFF.

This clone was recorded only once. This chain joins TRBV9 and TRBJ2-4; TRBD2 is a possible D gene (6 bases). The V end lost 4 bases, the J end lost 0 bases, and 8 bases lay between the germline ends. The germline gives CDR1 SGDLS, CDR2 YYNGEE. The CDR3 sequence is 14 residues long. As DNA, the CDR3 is TGTGCCAGCAGCCGGGGACTAGCCAAAAACATTCAGTACTTC. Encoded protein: CASSRGLAKNIQYF.

For the CDR3, the DNA is TGTGCCAGCAGCTTATCTAATCCCTCCTACGAGCAGTACTTC. It specifies CASSLSNPSYEQYF. V is TRBV5-4 and J is TRBJ2-7; D gene unclear. The CDR3 has 14 amino acids. CDR1 SGHNT and CDR2 YYREEE come from the germline V gene (reference sequence). Trimming left V 2 bases short and J 0 bases short, with 9 bases between.

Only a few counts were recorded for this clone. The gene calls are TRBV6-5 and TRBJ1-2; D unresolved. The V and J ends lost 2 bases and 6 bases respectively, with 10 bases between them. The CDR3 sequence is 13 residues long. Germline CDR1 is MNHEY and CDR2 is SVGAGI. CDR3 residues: CASSYRREDGYTF. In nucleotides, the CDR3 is TGTGCCAGCAGTTACCGGAGGGAGGATGGCTACACCTTC.

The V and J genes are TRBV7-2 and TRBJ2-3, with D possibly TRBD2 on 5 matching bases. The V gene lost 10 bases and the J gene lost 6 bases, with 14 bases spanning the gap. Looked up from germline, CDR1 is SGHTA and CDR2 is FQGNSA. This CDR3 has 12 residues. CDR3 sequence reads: CAITTTSDTQYF. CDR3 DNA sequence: TGTGCCATCACGACTACCTCGGATACGCAGTATTTT.

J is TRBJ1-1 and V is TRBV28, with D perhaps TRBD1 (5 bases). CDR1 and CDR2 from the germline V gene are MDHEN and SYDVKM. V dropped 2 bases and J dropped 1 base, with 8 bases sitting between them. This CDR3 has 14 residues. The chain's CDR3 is CASSLQGSNTEAFF. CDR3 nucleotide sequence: TGTGCCAGCAGTTTACAGGGCTCGAACACTGAAGCTTTCTTT.

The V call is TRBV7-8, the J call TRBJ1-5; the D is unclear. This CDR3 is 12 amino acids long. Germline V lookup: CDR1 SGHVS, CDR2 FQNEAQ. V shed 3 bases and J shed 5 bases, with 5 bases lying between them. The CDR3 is CASSFLYQPQHF. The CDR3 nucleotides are TGTGCCAGCAGCTTTCTTTATCAGCCCCAGCATTTT.

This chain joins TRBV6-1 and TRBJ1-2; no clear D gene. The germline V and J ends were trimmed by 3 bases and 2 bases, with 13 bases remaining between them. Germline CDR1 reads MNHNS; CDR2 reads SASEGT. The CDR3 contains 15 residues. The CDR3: CASSEFFGVNYGYTF. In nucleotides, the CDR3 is TGTGCCAGCAGTGAGTTTTTCGGGGTAAACTATGGCTACACCTTC.

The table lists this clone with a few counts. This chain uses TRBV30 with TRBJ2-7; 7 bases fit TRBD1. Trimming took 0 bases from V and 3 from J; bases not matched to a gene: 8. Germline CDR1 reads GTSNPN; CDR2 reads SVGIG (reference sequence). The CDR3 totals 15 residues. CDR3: CAWSVRTGLLYEQYF. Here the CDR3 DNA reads TGTGCCTGGAGTGTACGGACAGGTCTCCTCTACGAGCAGTACTTC.

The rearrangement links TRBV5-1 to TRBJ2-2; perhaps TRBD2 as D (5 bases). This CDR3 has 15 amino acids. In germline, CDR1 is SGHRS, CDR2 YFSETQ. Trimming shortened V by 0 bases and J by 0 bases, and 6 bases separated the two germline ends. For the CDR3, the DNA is TGCGCCAGCAGCTTGGGACTAACGAACACCGGGGAGCTGTTTTTT. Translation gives CASSLGLTNTGELFF.

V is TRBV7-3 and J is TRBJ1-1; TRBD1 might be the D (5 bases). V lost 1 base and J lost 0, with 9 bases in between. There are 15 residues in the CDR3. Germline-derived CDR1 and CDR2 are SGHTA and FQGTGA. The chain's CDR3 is CASSLIRQMNTEAFF. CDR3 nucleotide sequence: TGTGCCAGCAGCTTAATTAGACAGATGAACACTGAAGCTTTCTTT.

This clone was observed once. The CDR3 DNA sequence: TGCGCCAGCAGCCAAGAGAGAGACAGGAGCGTACCCCTCCACTTT. The encoded protein is CASSQERDRSVPLHF. V gene TRBV4-3 combines with J gene TRBJ1-6; perhaps TRBD1 as D (6 bases). There are 15 residues in the CDR3. In germline, CDR1 is LGHNA, CDR2 YSLEER. With 0 bases removed from V and 12 bases from J, the gap between germline ends came to 15 bases.

This CDR3 reads CASGLGGGQETQYF. The DNA for the CDR3 is TGTGCCAGCGGGTTAGGGGGGGGTCAGGAGACCCAGTACTTC. The rearrangement joins TRBV7-9 to TRBJ2-5; possible D gene TRBD2, 7 bases. The CDR3 loop spans 14 amino acids. The V and J ends lost 8 bases and 5 bases respectively, with 18 bases between them. CDR1 SEHNR and CDR2 FQNEAQ come from the germline V gene (reference sequence). Complete variable domain (other parts from reference TRBV7-9 and TRBJ2-5): DTGVSQNPRHKITKRGQNVTFRCDPISEHNRLYWYRQTLGQGPEFLTYFQNEAQLEKSRLLSDRFSAERPKGSFSTLEIQRTEQGDSAMYLCASGLGGGQETQYFGPGTRLLVL.

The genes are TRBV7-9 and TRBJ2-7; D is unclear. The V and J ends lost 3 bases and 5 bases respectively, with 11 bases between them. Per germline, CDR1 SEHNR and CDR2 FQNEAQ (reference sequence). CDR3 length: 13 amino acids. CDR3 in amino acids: CASSFTSRDEQYF. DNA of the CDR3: TGTGCCAGCAGCTTTACTTCCCGCGACGAGCAGTACTTC. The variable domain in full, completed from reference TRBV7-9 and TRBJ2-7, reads DTGVSQNPRHKITKRGQNVTFRCDPISEHNRLYWYRQTLGQGPEFLTYFQNEAQLEKSRLLSDRFSAERPKGSFSTLEIQRTEQGDSAMYLCASSFTSRDEQYFGPGTRLTVT.

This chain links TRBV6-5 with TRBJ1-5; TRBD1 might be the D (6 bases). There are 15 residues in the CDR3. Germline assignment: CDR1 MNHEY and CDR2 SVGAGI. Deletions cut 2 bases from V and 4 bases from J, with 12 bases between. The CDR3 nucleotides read TGTGCCAGCAGTTACCCCGGACAGACAAATCAGCCCCAGCATTTT. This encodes CASSYPGQTNQPQHF.

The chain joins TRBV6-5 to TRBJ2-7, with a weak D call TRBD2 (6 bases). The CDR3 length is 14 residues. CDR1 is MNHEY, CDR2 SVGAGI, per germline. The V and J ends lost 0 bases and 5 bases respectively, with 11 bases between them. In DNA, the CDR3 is TGTGCCAGCAGTTACTCGGGGTCGGGGGACGAGCAGTACTTC. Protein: CASSYSGSGDEQYF.

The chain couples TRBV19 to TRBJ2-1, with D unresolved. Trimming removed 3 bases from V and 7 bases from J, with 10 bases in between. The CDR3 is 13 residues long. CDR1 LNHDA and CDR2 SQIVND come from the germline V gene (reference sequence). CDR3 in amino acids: CASSISGKNEQFF. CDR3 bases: TGTGCCAGTAGTATCTCCGGTAAAAATGAGCAGTTCTTC.

The CDR3 nucleotides read TGTGCCAGCAGCTACCGGTCCCAAGAGACCCAGTACTTC. Translation: CASSYRSQETQYF. The chain uses TRBV11-3 and TRBJ2-5; D ambiguous. Germline values: CDR1 SGHNT, CDR2 YENEEA. There are 13 residues in the CDR3. V was pared by 4 bases and J by 1 base, with 7 bases between.